This TCR beta chain is from a study of technical replicates of blood from a handful of donors. Repertoires were generated with immunoSEQ multiplex PCR, while TCRdb's copy carries only in-frame clones and drops some. This sample has approximately 69,000 clones, with around 97% found just once. V lost 6 bases to trimming and J lost 0 bases, with 23 bases between them. CDR3 size: 18 residues. The V gene's germline CDR1 is SGHVS and CDR2 FNYEAQ. The rearrangement links TRBV7-6 to TRBJ2-5; perhaps TRBD2 as D (6 bases). The specimen was T cells isolated from PBMCs. The origin of this receptor is a human donor in good health. CDR3 in amino acids: CASSLSGEVQLDQETQYF. CDR3 bases: TGTGCCAGCAGTCTTAGTGGGGAGGTGCAGTTAGACCAAGAGACCCAGTACTTC.